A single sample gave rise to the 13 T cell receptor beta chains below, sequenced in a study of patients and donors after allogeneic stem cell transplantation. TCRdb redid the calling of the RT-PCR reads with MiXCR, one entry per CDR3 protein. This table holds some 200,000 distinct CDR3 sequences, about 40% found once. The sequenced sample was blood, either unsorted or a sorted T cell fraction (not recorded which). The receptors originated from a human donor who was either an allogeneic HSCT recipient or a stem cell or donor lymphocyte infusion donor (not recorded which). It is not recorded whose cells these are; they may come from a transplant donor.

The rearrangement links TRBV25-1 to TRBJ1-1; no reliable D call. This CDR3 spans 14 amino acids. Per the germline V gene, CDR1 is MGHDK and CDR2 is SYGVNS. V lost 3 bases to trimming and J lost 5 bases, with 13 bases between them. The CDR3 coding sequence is TGTGCCAGCAGTGACCCTCATACAACGACTGAAGCTTTCTTT. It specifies CASSDPHTTTEAFF.

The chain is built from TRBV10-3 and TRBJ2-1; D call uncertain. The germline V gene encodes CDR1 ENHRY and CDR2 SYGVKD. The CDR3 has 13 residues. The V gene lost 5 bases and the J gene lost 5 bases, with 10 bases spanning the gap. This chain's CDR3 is CAISSWVNNEQFF. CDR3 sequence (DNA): TGTGCCATCAGTAGTTGGGTCAACAATGAGCAGTTCTTC.

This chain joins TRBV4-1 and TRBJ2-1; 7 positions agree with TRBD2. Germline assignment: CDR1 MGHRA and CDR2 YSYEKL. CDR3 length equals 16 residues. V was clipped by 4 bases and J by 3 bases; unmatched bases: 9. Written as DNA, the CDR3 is TGCGCCAGCAGCCGCCGACTGGGGGAGGGCTACAATGAGCAGTTCTTC. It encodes CASSRRLGEGYNEQFF.

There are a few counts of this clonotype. The CDR3 DNA reads TGTGCCAGCAGTGAAGCAGGGGGACAAGTCTGGGATGAGCAGTTCTTC. Its protein product is CASSEAGGQVWDEQFF. This chain joins TRBV6-1 and TRBJ2-1; TRBD1 is a possible D gene (6 bases). CDR1 and CDR2 (germline): MNHNS, SASEGT. V lost 0 bases, J lost 8 bases, and 17 bases lay in between. The CDR3 has 16 residues.

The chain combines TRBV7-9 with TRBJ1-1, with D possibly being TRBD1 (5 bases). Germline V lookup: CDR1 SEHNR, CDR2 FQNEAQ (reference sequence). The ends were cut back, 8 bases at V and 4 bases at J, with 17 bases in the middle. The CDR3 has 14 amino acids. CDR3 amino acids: CASLSRGGGTEAFF. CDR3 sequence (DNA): TGTGCCAGCTTATCTAGGGGAGGTGGCACTGAAGCTTTCTTT.

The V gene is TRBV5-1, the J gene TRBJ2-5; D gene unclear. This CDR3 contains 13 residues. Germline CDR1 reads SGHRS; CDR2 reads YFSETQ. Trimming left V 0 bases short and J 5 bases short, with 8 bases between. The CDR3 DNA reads TGCGCCAGCAGCTTGGGGGCCCTTGAGACCCAGTACTTC. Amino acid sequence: CASSLGALETQYF.

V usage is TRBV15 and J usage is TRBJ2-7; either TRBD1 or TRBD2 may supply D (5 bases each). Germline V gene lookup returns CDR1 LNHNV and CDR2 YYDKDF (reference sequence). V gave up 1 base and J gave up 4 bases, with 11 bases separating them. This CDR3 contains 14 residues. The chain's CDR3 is CATSRGDHLYEQYF. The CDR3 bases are TGTGCCACCAGCAGAGGGGACCATCTTTACGAGCAGTACTTC.

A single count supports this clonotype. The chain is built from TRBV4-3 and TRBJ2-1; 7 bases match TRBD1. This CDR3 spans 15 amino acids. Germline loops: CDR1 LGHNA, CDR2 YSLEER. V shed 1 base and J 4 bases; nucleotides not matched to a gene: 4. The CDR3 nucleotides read TGCGCCAGCAGCCAAGGACAGGGTGGGTACAATGAGCAGTTCTTC. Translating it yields CASSQGQGGYNEQFF.

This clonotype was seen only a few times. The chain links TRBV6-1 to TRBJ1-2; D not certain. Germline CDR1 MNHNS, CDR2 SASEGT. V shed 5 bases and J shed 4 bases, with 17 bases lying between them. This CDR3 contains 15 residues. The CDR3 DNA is TGTGCCAGCAGTCCTGAAACACGCCGAACCTATGGCTACACCTTC. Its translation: CASSPETRRTYGYTF.

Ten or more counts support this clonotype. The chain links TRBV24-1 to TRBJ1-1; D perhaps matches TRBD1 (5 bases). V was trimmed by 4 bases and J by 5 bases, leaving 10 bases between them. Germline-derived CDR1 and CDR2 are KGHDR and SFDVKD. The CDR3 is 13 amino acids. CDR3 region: CATSDTGPTEAFF. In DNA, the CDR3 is TGTGCCACCAGTGACACAGGACCGACTGAAGCTTTCTTT.

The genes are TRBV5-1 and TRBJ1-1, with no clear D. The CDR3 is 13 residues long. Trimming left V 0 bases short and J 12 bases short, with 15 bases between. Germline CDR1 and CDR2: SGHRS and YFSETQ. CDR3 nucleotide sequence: TGCGCCAGCAGCTTGGAGAATCGGGTGGACTCTTTCTTT. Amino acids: CASSLENRVDSFF.

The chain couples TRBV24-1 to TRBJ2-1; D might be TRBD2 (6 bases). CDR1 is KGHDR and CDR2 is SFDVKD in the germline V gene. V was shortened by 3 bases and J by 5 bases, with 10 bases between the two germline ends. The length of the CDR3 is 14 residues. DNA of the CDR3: TGTGCCACCAGTGATCCCGGGACTCACAATGAGCAGTTCTTC. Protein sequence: CATSDPGTHNEQFF.

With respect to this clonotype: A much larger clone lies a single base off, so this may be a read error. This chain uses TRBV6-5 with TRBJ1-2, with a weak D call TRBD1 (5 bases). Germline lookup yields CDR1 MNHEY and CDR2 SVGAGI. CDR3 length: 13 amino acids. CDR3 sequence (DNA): TGTGCCAGCAGATACTCAGGGTACTATGGCTACACCTTC. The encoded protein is CASRYSGYYGYTF.